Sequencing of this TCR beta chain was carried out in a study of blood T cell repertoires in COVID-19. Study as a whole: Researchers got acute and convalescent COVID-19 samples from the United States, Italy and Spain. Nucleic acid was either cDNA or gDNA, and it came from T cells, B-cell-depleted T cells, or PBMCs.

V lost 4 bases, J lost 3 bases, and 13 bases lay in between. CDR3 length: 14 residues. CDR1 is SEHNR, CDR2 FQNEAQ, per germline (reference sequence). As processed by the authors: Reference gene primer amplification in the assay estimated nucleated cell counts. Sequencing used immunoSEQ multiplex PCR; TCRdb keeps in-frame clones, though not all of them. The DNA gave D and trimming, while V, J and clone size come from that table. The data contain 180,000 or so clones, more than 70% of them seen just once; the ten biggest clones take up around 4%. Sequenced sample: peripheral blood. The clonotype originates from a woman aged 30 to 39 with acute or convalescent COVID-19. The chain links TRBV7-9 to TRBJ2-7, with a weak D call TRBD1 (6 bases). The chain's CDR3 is CASSSGVGFYEQYF. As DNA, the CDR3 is TGTGCCAGCAGCTCAGGGGTAGGTTTCTACGAGCAGTACTTC.